The clone carrying this T cell receptor beta chain was counted once. This entry comes from a study of blood T cell repertoires in COVID-19. The repertoire was sequenced with immunoSEQ multiplex PCR; TCRdb's copy has only in-frame clones and lacks some. The data hold 90,000 to 100,000 clones, with about 83% observed a single time. CDR3 length equals 16 residues. The germline V gene encodes CDR1 SGHRS and CDR2 YFSETQ. Trimming shortened V by 0 bases and J by 6 bases, and 18 bases separated the two germline ends. This receptor was identified in a woman between 55 and 75 years old with COVID-19, enrolled during active disease. Sample: peripheral blood. This sequence joins TRBV5-1 and TRBJ1-1; perhaps TRBD1 as D (6 bases). CDR3 bases: TGCGCCAGCAGCTTGGCCGCAGGGGTGGCCGGTCCTGAAGCTTTCTTT. It encodes CASSLAAGVAGPEAFF.